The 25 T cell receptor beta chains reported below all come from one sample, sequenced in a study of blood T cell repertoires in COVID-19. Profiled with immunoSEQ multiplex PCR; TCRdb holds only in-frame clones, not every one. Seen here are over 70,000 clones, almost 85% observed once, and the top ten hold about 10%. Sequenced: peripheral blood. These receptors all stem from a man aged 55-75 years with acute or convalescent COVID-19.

The CDR3 reads CASSLSGSRAYNEQFF. CDR3 sequence (DNA): TGTGCCAGCAGCTTATCCGGGTCCCGCGCTTACAATGAGCAGTTCTTC. The rearrangement links TRBV7-9 to TRBJ2-1; D ambiguous. CDR1 is SEHNR and CDR2 is FQNEAQ in the germline V gene (reference sequence). The CDR3 runs to 16 residues. Trimming removed 2 bases at V and 4 bases at J, with 15 bases between. Based on the CDR3 plus reference TRBV7-9 and TRBJ2-1, the full variable domain is DTGVSQNPRHKITKRGQNVTFRCDPISEHNRLYWYRQTLGQGPEFLTYFQNEAQLEKSRLLSDRFSAERPKGSFSTLEIQRTEQGDSAMYLCASSLSGSRAYNEQFFGPGTRLTVL.

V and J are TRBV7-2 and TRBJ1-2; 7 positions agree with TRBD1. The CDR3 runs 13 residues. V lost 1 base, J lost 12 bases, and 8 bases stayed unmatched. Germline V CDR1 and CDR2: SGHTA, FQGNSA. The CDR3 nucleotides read TGTGCCAGCAGCTTAGTGGGGAATAGGGGGCACACCTTC. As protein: CASSLVGNRGHTF.

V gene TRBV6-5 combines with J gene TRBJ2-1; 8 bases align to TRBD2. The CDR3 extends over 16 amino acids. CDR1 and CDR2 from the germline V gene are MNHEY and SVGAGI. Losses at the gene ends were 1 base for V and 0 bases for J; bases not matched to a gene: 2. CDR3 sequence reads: CASSYFGTSSYNEQFF. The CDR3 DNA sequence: TGTGCCAGCAGTTACTTTGGGACTAGCTCCTACAATGAGCAGTTCTTC.

CDR3 in amino acids: CASSLDGKDQPQHF. The CDR3 region has the DNA TGTGCCAGCAGCCTGGACGGGAAAGATCAGCCCCAGCATTTT. The chain is built from TRBV7-2 and TRBJ1-5; D not certain. From germline, CDR1 is SGHTA and CDR2 FQGNSA. The CDR3 is made up of 14 amino acids. Trimming stripped 5 bases from V and 5 bases from J, with 13 bases between.

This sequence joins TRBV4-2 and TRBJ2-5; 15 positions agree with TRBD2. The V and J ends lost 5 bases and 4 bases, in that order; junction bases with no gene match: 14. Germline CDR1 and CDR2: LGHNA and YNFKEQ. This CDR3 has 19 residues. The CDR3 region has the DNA TGTGCCAGCAGCAGGGGCGGGACTAGCGGGGGGTCGATCCTAGAGACCCAGTACTTC. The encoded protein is CASSRGGTSGGSILETQYF.

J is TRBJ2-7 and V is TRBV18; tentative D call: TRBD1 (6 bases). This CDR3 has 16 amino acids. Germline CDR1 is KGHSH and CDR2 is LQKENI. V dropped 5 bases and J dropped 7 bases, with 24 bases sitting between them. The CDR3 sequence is CASSSSGAGSVNEQYF. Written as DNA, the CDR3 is TGTGCCAGCTCATCCTCAGGGGCAGGGTCCGTGAATGAGCAGTACTTC.

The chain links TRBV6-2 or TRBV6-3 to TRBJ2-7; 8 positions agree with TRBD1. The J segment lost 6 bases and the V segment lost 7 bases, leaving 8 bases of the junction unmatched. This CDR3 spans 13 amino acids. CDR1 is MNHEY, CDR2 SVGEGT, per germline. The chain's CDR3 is CASNPGQESEQYF. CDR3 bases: TGTGCCAGCAACCCGGGACAGGAGAGCGAGCAGTACTTC.

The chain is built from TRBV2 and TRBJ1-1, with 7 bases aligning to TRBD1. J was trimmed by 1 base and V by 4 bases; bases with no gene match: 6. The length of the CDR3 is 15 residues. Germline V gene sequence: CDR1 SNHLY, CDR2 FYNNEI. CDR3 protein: CASSGQGQSNTEAFF. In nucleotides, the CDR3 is TGTGCCAGCAGTGGACAGGGCCAATCGAACACTGAAGCTTTCTTT. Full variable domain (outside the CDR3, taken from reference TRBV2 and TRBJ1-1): EPEVTQTPSHQVTQMGQEVILRCVPISNHLYFYWYRQILGQKVEFLVSFYNNEISEKSEIFDDQFSVERPDGSNFTLKIRSTKLEDSAMYFCASSGQGQSNTEAFFGQGTRLTVV.

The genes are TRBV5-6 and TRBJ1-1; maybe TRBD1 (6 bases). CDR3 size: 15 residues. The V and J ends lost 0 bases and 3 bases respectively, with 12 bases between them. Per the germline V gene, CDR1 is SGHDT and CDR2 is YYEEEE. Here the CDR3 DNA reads TGTGCCAGCAGCTTGGGGACAGAAGGGCACACTGAAGCTTTCTTT. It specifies CASSLGTEGHTEAFF. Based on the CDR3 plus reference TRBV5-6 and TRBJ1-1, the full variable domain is DAGVTQSPTHLIKTRGQQVTLRCSPKSGHDTVSWYQQALGQGPQFIFQYYEEEERQRGNFPDRFSGHQFPNYSSELNVNALLLGDSALYLCASSLGTEGHTEAFFGQGTRLTVV.

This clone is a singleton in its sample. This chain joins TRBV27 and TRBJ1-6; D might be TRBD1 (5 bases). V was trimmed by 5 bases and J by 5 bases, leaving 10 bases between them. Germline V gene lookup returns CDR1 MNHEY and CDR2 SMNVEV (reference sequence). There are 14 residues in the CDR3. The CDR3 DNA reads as TGTGCCAGCAGTCAAGGGGCCCATAATTCACCCCTCCACTTT. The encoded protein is CASSQGAHNSPLHF.

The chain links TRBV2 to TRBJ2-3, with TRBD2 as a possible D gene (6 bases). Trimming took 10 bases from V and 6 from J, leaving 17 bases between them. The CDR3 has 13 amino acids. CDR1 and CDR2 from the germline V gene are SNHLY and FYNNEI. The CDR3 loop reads CATLMEGLDTQYF. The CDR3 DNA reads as TGTGCCACCTTAATGGAGGGGTTGGATACGCAGTATTTT.

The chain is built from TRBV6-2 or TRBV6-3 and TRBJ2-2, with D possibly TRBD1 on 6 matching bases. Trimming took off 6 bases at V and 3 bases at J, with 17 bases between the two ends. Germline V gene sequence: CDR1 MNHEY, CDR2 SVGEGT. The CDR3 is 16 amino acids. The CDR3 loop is CASSTGMAVYTGELFF. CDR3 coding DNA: TGTGCCAGCAGCACAGGGATGGCCGTGTACACCGGGGAGCTGTTTTTT.

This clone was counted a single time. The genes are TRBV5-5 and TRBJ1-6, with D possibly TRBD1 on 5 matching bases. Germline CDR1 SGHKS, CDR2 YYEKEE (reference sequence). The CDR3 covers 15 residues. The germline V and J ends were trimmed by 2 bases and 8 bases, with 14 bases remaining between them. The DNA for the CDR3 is TGTGCCAGCAGCTTCGGGGGTATAGGAGATTCACCCCTCCACTTT. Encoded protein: CASSFGGIGDSPLHF.

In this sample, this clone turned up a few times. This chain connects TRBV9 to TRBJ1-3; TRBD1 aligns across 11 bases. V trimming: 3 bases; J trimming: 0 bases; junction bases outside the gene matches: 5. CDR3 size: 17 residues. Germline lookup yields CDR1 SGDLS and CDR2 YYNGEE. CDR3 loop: CASSEGTGGDSGNTIYF. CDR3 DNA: TGTGCCAGCAGCGAAGGGACAGGGGGGGACTCTGGAAACACCATATATTTT.

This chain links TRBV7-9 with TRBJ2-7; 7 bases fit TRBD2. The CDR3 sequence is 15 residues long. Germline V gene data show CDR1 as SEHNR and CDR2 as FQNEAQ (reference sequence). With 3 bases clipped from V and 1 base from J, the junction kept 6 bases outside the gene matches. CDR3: CASSFGASGSYEQYF. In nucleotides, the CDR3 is TGTGCCAGCAGCTTCGGAGCTAGCGGATCCTACGAGCAGTACTTC.

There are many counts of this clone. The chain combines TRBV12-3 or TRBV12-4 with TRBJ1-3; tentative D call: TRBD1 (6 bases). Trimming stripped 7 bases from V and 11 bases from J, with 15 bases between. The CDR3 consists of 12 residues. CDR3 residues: CASTQTGQAIYF. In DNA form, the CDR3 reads TGTGCCAGCACCCAGACAGGCCAGGCCATATATTTT.

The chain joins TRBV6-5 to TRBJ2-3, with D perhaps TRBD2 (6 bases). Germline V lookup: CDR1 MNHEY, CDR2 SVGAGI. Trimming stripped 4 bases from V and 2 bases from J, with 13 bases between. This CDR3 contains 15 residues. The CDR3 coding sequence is TGTGCCAGCAGTTCCCGGGCGGGGATCACAGATACGCAGTATTTT. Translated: CASSSRAGITDTQYF.

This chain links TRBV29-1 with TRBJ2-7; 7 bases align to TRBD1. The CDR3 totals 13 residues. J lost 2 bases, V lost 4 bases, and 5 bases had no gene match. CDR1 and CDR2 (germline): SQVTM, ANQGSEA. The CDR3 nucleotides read TGCAGCGTTGTAAGGACAGGAACCTACGAGCAGTACTTC. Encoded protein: CSVVRTGTYEQYF.

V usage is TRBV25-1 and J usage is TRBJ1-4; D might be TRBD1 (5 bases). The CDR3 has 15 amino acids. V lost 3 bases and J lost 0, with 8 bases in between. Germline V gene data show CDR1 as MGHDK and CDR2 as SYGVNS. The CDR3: CASSEGGATNEKLFF. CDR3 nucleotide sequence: TGTGCCAGCAGTGAGGGGGGTGCAACTAATGAAAAACTGTTTTTT.

The CDR3 is CACLRGEAFF. CDR3 DNA sequence: TGTGCCTGCCTCAGGGGTGAAGCTTTCTTT. V gene TRBV30 combines with J gene TRBJ1-1; D might be TRBD1 (6 bases). Germline CDR1 and CDR2: GTSNPN and SVGIG (reference sequence). V was cut by 6 bases and J by 7 bases, with 9 bases left in between. CDR3 length: 10 amino acids.

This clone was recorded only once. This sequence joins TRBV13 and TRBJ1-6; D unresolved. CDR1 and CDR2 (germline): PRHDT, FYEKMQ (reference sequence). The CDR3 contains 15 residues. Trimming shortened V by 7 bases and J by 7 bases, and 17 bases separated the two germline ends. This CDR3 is CASNTREGLNSPLHF. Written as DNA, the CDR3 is TGTGCCAGCAACACACGGGAGGGCCTAAATTCACCCCTCCACTTT.

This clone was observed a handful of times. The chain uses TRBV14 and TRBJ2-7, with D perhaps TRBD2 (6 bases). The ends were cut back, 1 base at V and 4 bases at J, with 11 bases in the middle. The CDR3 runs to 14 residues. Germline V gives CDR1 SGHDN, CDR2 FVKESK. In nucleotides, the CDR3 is TGTGCCAGCAGCCAAGTCGTCGGGGGTTACGAGCAGTACTTC. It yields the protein CASSQVVGGYEQYF.

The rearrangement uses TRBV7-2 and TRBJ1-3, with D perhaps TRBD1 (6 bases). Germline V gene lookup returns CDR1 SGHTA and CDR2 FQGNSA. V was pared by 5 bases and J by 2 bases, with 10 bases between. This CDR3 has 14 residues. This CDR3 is CASSPDRAGNTIYF. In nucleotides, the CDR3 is TGTGCCAGCAGCCCGGACAGAGCTGGAAACACCATATATTTT.

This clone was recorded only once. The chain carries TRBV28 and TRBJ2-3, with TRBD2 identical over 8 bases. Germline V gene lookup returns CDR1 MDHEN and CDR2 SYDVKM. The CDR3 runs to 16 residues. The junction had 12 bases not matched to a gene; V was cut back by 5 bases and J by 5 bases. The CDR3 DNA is TGTGCCAGCAGTGCCCCCGGGGGGGGCAGGCTAGATACGCAGTATTTT. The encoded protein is CASSAPGGGRLDTQYF.

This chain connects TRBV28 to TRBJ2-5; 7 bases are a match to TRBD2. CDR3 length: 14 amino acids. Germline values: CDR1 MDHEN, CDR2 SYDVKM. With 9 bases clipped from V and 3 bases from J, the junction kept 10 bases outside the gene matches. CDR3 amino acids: CASAQGGREETQYF. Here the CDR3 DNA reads TGTGCCAGTGCCCAGGGAGGGAGGGAAGAGACCCAGTACTTC.